This T cell receptor beta chain was identified in a study of OX40 agonist ivuxolimab in advanced cancers. Study-level results: The study observed clonal expansion of CD4+ and CD8+ blood T cells by week 6 at 0.1 to 3.0 mg/kg.

Notes on this clone: Its cognate antigen is unknown.

Blood draws occurred at baseline, cycle 4 day 1, and cycle 7 day 1. TCRdb's copy holds only in-frame clones and misses some; the assay was immunoSEQ multiplex PCR. The sample holds over 85,000 clones, roughly 93% seen once. Sequencing used CD4+ or CD8+ T cells sorted from blood, obtained in a trial of the OX40 agonist ivuxolimab. The receptor was isolated from an adult with an advanced solid tumor such as melanoma, head and neck, liver or kidney cancer.

The CDR3 DNA is TGTGCCAGCAACCGGGACAGGGAGACAGATACGCAGTATTTT. Translating it yields CASNRDRETDTQYF. The V and J genes are TRBV28 and TRBJ2-3, with 9 positions matching TRBD1. Unmatched junction bases numbered 5, after V lost 7 bases and J lost 3 bases. This CDR3 is 14 amino acids long. Germline V gene data show CDR1 as MDHEN and CDR2 as SYDVKM.